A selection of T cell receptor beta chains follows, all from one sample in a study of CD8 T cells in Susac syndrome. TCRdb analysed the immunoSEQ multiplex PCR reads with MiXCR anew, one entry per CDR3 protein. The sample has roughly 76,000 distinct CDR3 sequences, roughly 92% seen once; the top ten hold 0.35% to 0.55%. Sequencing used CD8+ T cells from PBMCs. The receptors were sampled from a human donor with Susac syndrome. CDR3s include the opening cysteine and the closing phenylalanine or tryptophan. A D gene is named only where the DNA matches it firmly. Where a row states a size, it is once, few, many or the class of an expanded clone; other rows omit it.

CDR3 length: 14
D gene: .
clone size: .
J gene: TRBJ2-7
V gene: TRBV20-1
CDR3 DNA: TGCAGTGCTAGAGATCCGAACAGGGCCTACGAGCAGTACTTC
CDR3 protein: CSARDPNRAYEQYF

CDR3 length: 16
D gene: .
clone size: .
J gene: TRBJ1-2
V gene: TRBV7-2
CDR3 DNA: TGTGCCAGCAGCTTAGAGAGGGACAAAGCTAACTATGGCTACACCTTC
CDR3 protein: CASSLERDKANYGYTF

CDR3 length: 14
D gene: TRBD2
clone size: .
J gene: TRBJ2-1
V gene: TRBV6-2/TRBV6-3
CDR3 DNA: TGTGCCAGCAGTAACCACCGACTAGCTGCTGAGCAGTTCTTC
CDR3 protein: CASSNHRLAAEQFF

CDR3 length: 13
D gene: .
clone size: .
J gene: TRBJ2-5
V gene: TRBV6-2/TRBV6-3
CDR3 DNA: TGTGCCGGAGGACTCAAGTGGGAAGAGACCCAGTACTTC
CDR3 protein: CAGGLKWEETQYF

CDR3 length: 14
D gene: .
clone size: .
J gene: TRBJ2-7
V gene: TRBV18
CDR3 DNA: TGTGCCAGCTCACGGGGGTCAGCGATTGGGGAGCAGTACTTC
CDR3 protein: CASSRGSAIGEQYF

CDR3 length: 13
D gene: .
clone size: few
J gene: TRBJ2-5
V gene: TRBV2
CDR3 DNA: TGTGCCAGCAGTCTTCCCAATCAAGAGACCCAGTACTTC
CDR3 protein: CASSLPNQETQYF

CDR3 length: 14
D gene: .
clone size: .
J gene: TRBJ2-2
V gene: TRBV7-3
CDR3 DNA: TGTGCCAGCAGCCCCTCCTTGGGTACCGGGGAGCTGTTTTTT
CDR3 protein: CASSPSLGTGELFF

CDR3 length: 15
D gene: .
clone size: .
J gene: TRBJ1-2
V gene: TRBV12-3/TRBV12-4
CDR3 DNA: TGTGCCAGCAGTTTAGCGCAGGTACCAAACTATGGCTACACCTTC
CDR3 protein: CASSLAQVPNYGYTF

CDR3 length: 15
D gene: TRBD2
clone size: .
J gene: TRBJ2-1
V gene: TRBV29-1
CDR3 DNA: TGCAGCGCCCGAGGGGCGGGAGAGACCTACAATGAGCAGTTCTTC
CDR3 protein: CSARGAGETYNEQFF

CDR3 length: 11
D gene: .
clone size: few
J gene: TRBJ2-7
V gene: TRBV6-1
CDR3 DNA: TGTGCCAGCAGCGACTCCTACGAGCAGTACTTC
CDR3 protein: CASSDSYEQYF

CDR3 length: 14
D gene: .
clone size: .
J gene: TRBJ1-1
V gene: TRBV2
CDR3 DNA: TGTGCCAGCGGGGAGACAAGCATGAACACTGAAGCTTTCTTT
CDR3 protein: CASGETSMNTEAFF

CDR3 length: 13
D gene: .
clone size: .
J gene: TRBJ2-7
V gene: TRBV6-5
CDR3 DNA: TGTGCCAGCCGACCCAGGGGTTTCTACGAGCAGTACTTC
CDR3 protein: CASRPRGFYEQYF

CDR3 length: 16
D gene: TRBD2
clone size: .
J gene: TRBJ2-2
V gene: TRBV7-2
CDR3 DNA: TGTGCCAGCAGCTTAGAACTAGCGGAAAACACCGGGGAGCTGTTTTTT
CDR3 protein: CASSLELAENTGELFF

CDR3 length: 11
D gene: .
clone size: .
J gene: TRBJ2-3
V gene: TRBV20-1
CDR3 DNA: TGCAGTGGGTGGGGGGTGGATACGCAGTATTTT
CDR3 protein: CSGWGVDTQYF

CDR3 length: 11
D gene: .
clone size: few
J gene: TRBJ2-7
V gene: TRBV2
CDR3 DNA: TGTGCCAGCAGGGGAGAATACGAGCAGTACTTC
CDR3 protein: CASRGEYEQYF

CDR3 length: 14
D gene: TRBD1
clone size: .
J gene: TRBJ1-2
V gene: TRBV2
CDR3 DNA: TGTGCCAGCAGTGAAAACAGGGGTAACTATGGCTACACCTTC
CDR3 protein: CASSENRGNYGYTF

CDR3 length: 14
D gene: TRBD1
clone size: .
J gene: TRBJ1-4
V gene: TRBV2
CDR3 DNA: TGTGCCAGCAGTCTTGGACAGGGTAATGAAAAACTGTTTTTT
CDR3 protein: CASSLGQGNEKLFF

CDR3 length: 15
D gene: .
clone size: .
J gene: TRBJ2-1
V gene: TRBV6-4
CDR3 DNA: TGTGCCAGCAGTGACTCGGTAAACAGGCCCAATGAGCAGTTCTTC
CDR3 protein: CASSDSVNRPNEQFF

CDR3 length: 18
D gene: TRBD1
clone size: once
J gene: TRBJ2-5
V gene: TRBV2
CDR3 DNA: TGTGCCAGCAGTACTCTTGTTGACAGGGGGCACTTCCAAGAGACCCAGTACTTC
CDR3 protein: CASSTLVDRGHFQETQYF

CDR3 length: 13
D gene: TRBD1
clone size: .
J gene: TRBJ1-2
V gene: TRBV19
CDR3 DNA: TGTGCCAGTACCCCCTGGACAGGACGGGGCTACACCTTC
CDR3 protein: CASTPWTGRGYTF

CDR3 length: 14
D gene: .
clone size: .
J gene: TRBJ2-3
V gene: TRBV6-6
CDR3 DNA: TGTGCCAGCAGTCACCTTGCCCGCGCAGATACGCAGTATTTT
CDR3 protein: CASSHLARADTQYF

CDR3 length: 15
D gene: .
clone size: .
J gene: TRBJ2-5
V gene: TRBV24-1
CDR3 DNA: TGTGCCACCAGTGATTCCGGGACACCCCCAGAGACCCAGTACTTC
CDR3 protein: CATSDSGTPPETQYF

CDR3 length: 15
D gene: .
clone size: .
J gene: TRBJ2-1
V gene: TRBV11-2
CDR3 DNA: TGTGCCAGCAGCCCGAGACAGACCTCCTACAATGAGCAGTTCTTC
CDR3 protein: CASSPRQTSYNEQFF

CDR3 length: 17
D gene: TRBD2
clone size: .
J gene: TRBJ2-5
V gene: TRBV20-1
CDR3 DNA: TGCAGTGCTAGAGACGGGGGGGGTAGCGGGAGGGCAGAGACCCAGTACTTC
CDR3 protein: CSARDGGGSGRAETQYF

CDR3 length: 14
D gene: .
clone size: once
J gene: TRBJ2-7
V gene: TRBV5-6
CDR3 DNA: TGTGCCAGCACCTTCAAGCGGAATACCTACGAGCAGTACTTC
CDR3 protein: CASTFKRNTYEQYF

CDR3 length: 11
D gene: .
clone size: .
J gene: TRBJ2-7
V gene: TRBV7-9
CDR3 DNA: TGTGCCAGCGGATTCGACTACGAGCAGTACTTC
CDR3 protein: CASGFDYEQYF

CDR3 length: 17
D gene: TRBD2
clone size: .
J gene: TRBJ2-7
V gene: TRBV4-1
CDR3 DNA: TGCGCCAGCAGCCACCAAACCGCGGGGGTTGTCTCCTACGAGCAGTACTTC
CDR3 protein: CASSHQTAGVVSYEQYF

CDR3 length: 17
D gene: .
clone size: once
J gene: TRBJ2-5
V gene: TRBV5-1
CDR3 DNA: TGCGCCAGCAGCTTGTCTGGGCGCCGTAACGGCCAAGAGACCCAGTACTTC
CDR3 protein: CASSLSGRRNGQETQYF

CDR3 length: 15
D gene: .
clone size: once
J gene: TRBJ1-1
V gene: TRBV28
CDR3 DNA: TGTGCCAGCAGTTTGCCCCGGGGGGTCGGCACTGAAGCTTTCTTT
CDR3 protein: CASSLPRGVGTEAFF

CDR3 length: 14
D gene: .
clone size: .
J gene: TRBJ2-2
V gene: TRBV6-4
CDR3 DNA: TGTGCCAGCAGTGAAGACTCGAACACCGGGGAGCTGTTTTTT
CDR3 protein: CASSEDSNTGELFF

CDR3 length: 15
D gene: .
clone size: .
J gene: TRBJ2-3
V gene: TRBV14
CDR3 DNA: TGTGCCAGCAGCCTCTTGGAGGGGTTACCAGTTACGCAGTATTTT
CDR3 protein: CASSLLEGLPVTQYF

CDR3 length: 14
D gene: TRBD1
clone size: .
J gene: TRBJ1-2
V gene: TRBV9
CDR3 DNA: TGTGCCAGCAGCCCACTCGAGACAGGGAGTGGCTACACCTTC
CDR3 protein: CASSPLETGSGYTF

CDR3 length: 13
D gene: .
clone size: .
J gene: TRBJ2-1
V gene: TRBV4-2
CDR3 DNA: TGTGCCAGCAGCCAACTGGAGGACAATGAGCAGTTCTTC
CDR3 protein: CASSQLEDNEQFF

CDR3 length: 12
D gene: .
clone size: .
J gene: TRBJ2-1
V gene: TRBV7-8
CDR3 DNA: TGTGCCAGCAGCTTAGTTGTTAGCGAGCAGTTCTTC
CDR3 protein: CASSLVVSEQFF

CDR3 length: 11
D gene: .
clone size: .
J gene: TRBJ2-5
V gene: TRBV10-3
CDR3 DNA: TGTGCCATCAGTGGGGGAGAGACCCAGTACTTC
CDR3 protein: CAISGGETQYF

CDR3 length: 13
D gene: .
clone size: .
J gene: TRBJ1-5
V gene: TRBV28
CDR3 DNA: TGTGCCAGCAGTTTCGATAGCAATCAGCCCCAGCATTTT
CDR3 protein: CASSFDSNQPQHF

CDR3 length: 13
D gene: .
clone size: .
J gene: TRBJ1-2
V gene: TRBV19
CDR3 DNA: TGTGCCAGTAGTCCCTTGGACCCTTATGGCTACACCTTC
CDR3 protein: CASSPLDPYGYTF

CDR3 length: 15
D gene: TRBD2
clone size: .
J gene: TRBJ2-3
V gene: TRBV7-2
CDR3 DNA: TGTGCCAGCAGCCTACTAGCGGGATTCACAGATACGCAGTATTTT
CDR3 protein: CASSLLAGFTDTQYF

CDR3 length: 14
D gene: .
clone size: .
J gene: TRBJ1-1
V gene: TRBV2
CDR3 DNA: TGTGCCAGCAGTGAGCGGGCAGCGGGAACTGAAGCTTTCTTT
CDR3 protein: CASSERAAGTEAFF

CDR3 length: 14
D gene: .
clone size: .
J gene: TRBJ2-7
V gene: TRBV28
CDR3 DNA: TGTGCCAGCAGTTTCCTCGACCCGACTTACGAGCAGTACTTC
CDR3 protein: CASSFLDPTYEQYF

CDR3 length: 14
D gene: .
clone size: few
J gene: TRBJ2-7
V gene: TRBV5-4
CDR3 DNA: TGTGCCAGCAGCTTGGTGGAAGGGGCCTACGAGCAGTACTTC
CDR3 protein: CASSLVEGAYEQYF

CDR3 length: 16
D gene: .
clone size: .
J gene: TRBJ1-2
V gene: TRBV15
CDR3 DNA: TGTGCCACCAGCAGAGATAGGGCACTCACCGGCTATGGCTACACCTTC
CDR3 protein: CATSRDRALTGYGYTF

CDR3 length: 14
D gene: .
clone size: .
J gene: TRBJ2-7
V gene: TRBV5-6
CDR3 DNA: TGTGCCAGCAGCTCCCAGGATCCTCCCTACGAGCAGTACTTC
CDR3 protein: CASSSQDPPYEQYF

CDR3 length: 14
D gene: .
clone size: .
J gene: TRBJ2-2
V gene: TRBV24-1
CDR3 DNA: TGTGCCACCAGTGAGCCCAGTAACACCGGGGAGCTGTTTTTT
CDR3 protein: CATSEPSNTGELFF

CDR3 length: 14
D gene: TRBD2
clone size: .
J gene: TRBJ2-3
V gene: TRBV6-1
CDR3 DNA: TGTGCCAGCAGTGCGGGACTAGCGGGAGACCCATTGATTTTT
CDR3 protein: CASSAGLAGDPLIF

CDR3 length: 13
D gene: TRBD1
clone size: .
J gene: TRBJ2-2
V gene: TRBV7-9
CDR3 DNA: TGTGCCACCTGGGGACAGATCACCGGGGAGCTGTTTTTT
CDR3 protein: CATWGQITGELFF

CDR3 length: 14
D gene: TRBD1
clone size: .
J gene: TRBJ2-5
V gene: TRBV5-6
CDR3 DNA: TGTGCCAGCAGCTGGGGGACAGGGGAAGAGACCCAGTACTTC
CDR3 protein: CASSWGTGEETQYF

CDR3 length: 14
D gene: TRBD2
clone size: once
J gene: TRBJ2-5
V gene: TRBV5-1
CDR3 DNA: TGCGCCAGCAGTCCCGGGAGGGTAGGTGAGACCCAGTACTTC
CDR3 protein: CASSPGRVGETQYF

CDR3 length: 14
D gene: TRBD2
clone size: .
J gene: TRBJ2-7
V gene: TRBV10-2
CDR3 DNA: TGCGCCAGCAGCCAACTAGCGGCAGCCTACGAGCAGTACTTC
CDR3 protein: CASSQLAAAYEQYF

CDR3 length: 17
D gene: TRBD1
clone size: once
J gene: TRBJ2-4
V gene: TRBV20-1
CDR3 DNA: TGCAGTGCTAGTACCTATCGGGACAGGGTCGCCAAAAACATTCAGTACTTC
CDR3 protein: CSASTYRDRVAKNIQYF

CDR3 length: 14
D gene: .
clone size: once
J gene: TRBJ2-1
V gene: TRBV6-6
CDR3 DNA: TGTGCCAGCAGTTACGCTCCTAGCGTGAATGAGCAGTTCTTC
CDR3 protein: CASSYAPSVNEQFF

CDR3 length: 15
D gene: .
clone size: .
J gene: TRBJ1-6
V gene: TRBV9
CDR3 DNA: TGTGCCAGCAGCCGATATGGGGTTTCAAATTCACCCCTCCACTTT
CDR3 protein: CASSRYGVSNSPLHF

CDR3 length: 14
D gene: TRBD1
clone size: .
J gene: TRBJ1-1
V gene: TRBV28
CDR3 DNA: TGTGCCAGCAGCCCAGGGGGTCAGAACACTGAAGCTTTCTTT
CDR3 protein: CASSPGGQNTEAFF

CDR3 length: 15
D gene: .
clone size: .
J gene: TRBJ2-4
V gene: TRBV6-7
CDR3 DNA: TGTGCCAGCAGTCTCTCCCGGTCGGACCGGAACATTCAGTACTTC
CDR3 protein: CASSLSRSDRNIQYF

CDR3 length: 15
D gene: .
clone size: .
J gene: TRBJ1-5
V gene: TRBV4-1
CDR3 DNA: TGCGCCAGCAGCCAGGCTAGGTTCGGGAATCAGCCCCAGCATTTT
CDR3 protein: CASSQARFGNQPQHF

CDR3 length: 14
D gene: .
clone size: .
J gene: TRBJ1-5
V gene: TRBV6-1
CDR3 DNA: TGTGCCAGCAGTGAAGCGACAGGTTATCAGCCCCAGCATTTT
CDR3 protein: CASSEATGYQPQHF

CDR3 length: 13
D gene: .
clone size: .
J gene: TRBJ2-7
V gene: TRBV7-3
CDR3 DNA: TGTGCCAGCAGCCCCGGGGGCTCCTACGAGCAGTACTTC
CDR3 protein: CASSPGGSYEQYF

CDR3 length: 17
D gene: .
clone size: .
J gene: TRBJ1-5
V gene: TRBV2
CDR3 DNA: TGTGCCAGCAGTGAAGTATGGGGGGACGGGAGAAGGCAGCCCCAGCATTTT
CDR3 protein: CASSEVWGDGRRQPQHF

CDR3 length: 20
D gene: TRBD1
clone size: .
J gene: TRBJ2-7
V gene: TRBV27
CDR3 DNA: TGTGCCAGCAGTTTATCCAGATTTGGGACAGGGCGTATTAAGGGATACGAGCAGTACTTC
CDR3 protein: CASSLSRFGTGRIKGYEQYF

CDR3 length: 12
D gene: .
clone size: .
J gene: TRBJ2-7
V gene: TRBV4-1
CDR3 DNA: TGCGCCAGCAGCCAAGATGGGAAAGGGCAGTACTTC
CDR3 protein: CASSQDGKGQYF